Described below is a single TCR beta chain sequence and its context. Assay: immunoSEQ multiplex PCR; the TCRdb copy retains only in-frame clones and omits some. This table holds about 45,000 clones, around 94% found once. Deletions cut 0 bases from V and 1 base from J, with 13 bases between. The CDR3 totals 16 residues. Per germline, CDR1 SGDLS and CDR2 YYNGEE. The data derive from a study of T cell clonotyping in hematopoietic cell transplantation. This clonotype originated in a woman aged 50 to 65 in good health. Some clones in this sample may be carry-over from other donors' samples. The sample taken for sequencing was peripheral blood mononuclear cells. V usage is TRBV9 and J usage is TRBJ1-2; D might be TRBD1 (6 bases). In DNA form, the CDR3 reads TGTGCCAGCAGCGTAGGGGGAGGGGGACTTAACTATGGCTACACCTTC. It codes for CASSVGGGGLNYGYTF.